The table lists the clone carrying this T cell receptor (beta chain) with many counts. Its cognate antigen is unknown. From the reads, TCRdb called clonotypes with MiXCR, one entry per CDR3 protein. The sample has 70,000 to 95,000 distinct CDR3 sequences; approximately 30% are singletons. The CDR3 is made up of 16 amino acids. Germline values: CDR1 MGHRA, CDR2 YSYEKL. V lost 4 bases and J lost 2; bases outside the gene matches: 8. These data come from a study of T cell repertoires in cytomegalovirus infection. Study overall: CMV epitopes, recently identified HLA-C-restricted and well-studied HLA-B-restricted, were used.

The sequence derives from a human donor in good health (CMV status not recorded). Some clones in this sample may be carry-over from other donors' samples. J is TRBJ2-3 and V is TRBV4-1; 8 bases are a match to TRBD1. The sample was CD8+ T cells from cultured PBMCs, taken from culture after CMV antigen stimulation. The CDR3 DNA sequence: TGCGCCAGCAGCCGGACCGGGACAGGTGACACAGATACGCAGTATTTT. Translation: CASSRTGTGDTDTQYF.